This T cell receptor (beta chain) was found in a study of shared clonotypes between healthy human individuals. General study findings and limits: Among non-shared clonotypes, generation probabilities were lower than among those shared by all four donors. Among donors, sharing of clonotypes was expected to be affected by sequencing depth.

Note on this clone: As yet, its antigen is unknown.

The germline V gene has CDR1 GTSNPN and CDR2 SVGIG (reference sequence). Trimming stripped 0 bases from V and 4 bases from J, with 17 bases between. There are 16 residues in the CDR3. Several immunoSEQ 96-well plates shared each subset's DNA, each plate a replicate. In the study's own analysis: With immunoSEQ giving junction-only sequences and no quality scores, filtering differed. Clones were read by immunoSEQ multiplex PCR, and TCRdb kept only the in-frame ones, dropping some. V and J calls and clone size are those listed in that table; D and trimming were worked out from the DNA. The sample consists of more than 2 million clones, 85% to 95% of them appearing once. The naive CD8 subset, CD45RO-negative cells positively selected for CCR7, excluded terminally differentiated effector memory CD45RA+ cells.

The clonotype was recovered from a man aged 18 to 29 in good health. Some clones in this sample may be carry-over from other donors' samples. Sequencing input: naive CD8+ T cells from PBMCs. The genes are TRBV30 and TRBJ2-3, with unresolved D. The CDR3 here is CAWSVSIYGFADTQYF. In nucleotides, the CDR3 is TGTGCCTGGAGTGTGTCGATATATGGTTTTGCAGATACGCAGTATTTT. Variable domain in full (rest from reference TRBV30 and TRBJ2-3): SQTIHQWPATLVQPVGSPLSLECTVEGTSNPNLYWYRQAAGRGLQLLFYSVGIGQISSEVPQNLSASRPQDRQFILSSKKLLLSDSGFYLCAWSVSIYGFADTQYFGPGTRLTVL.